The 15 T cell receptor beta chains below come from one sample, sequenced in a study of cytomegalovirus exposure and HLA in healthy donors. The PCR ran on 60 Vbeta and 13 Jbeta primers. Profiling relied on immunoSEQ multiplex PCR, and the TCRdb table lists in-frame clones only, not all of them. The data contain 110,000 or so clones, 67% of them singletons. The sample taken for sequencing was PBMCs. The receptor set was obtained from a man aged 18 to 29 in good health and CMV-seropositive.

This clone was seen more than once but under ten times. This chain connects TRBV6-6 to TRBJ2-7, with TRBD2 matching 10 bases. This CDR3 contains 16 residues. Per the germline V gene, CDR1 is MNHNY and CDR2 is SVGAGI (reference sequence). V shed 4 bases, J shed 2 bases, and the junction held 8 bases outside the gene matches. CDR3 nucleotide sequence: TGTGCCAGCAGTTCCCTACTAGCGGGGCGTCCCTACGAGCAGTACGTC. It specifies CASSSLLAGRPYEQYV.

The rearrangement links TRBV18 to TRBJ1-1; no reliable D call. The CDR3 consists of 15 residues. Germline CDR1 and CDR2: KGHSH and LQKENI. Deletions cut 4 bases from V and 1 base from J, with 13 bases between. Here the CDR3 reads CASSLEKRPNTEAFF. CDR3 bases: TGTGCCAGCTCACTGGAGAAACGGCCGAACACTGAAGCTTTCTTT.

The V call is TRBV7-6, the J call TRBJ2-7; 7 nucleotides match TRBD2. The V segment lost 5 bases and the J segment 8 bases; nucleotides outside the gene matches: 21. From germline, CDR1 is SGHVS and CDR2 FNYEAQ. The CDR3 spans 17 residues. CDR3 nucleotide sequence: TGTGCCAGCAGCCGTTCTAGGTCTGCAGCCTTGGGGGGGAAGCAGTACTTC. Amino acid sequence: CASSRSRSAALGGKQYF.

The chain links TRBV6-6 to TRBJ2-5, with 9 bases fitting TRBD2. Trimming cost V 5 bases and J 4 bases; bases outside gene matches: 2. The CDR3 covers 13 residues. CDR1 is MNHNY and CDR2 is SVGAGI in the germline V gene (reference sequence). The CDR3 nucleotides read TGTGCCAGCAGTGCGGGGGGGCTAGAGACCCAGTACTTC. This sequence encodes CASSAGGLETQYF.

The CDR3 region is CASSPHVGDRGPANTEAFF. CDR3 coding DNA: TGCGCCAGCAGCCCTCACGTGGGGGACAGGGGGCCGGCGAACACTGAAGCTTTCTTT. The rearrangement joins TRBV5-1 to TRBJ1-1, with 12 bases fitting TRBD1. Germline assignment: CDR1 SGHRS and CDR2 YFSETQ. With V trimmed by 4 bases and J by 1 base, 14 bases remained unmatched. CDR3 length: 19 residues.

This clone has more than one count but fewer than ten. The chain has TRBV2 and TRBJ2-5; maybe TRBD1 (5 bases). Germline lookup yields CDR1 SNHLY and CDR2 FYNNEI. The V end lost 8 bases, the J end lost 7 bases, and 11 bases lay between the germline ends. This CDR3 is 11 amino acids long. The CDR3 sequence: CASAPQGTQYF. CDR3 nucleotides: TGTGCCAGCGCTCCGCAGGGGACCCAGTACTTC.

The sample holds a few counts of this clone. V gene TRBV14 combines with J gene TRBJ2-5, with D uncertain. CDR1 SGHDN and CDR2 FVKESK come from the germline V gene. Deletions cut 1 base from V and 4 bases from J, with 4 bases between. CDR3 size: 12 residues. The CDR3 DNA reads TGTGCCAGCAGCCAAGTTAGAGAGACCCAGTACTTC. This sequence encodes CASSQVRETQYF.

The chain has TRBV10-2 and TRBJ1-4; D is possibly TRBD1 (5 bases). The ends were cut back, 1 base at V and 4 bases at J, with 10 bases in the middle. The germline gives CDR1 WSHSY, CDR2 SAAADI. This CDR3 region has 15 residues. The CDR3 reads CASSEWVGLNEKLFF. In DNA, the CDR3 is TGCGCCAGCAGTGAGTGGGTGGGGCTTAATGAAAAACTGTTTTTT.

This clone showed up just a few times. The CDR3 coding sequence is TGTGCCAGCAGCCTCAGTCCCCCGACAGCTAACACTGAAGCTTTCTTT. Its translation: CASSLSPPTANTEAFF. The chain links TRBV5-5 to TRBJ1-1; D possibly corresponds to TRBD1 (5 bases). The V gene lost 4 bases and the J gene lost 2 bases, with 18 bases spanning the gap. Looked up from germline, CDR1 is SGHKS and CDR2 is YYEKEE (reference sequence). This CDR3 contains 16 residues.

The V and J genes are TRBV6-1 and TRBJ1-1, with a tentative D call TRBD1 (6 bases). The CDR3 totals 17 residues. V was pared by 0 bases and J by 0 bases, with 14 bases between. In germline, CDR1 is MNHNS, CDR2 SASEGT. The CDR3 region is CASSEARDRYMNTEAFF. CDR3 bases: TGTGCCAGCAGTGAAGCGCGAGACAGGTACATGAACACTGAAGCTTTCTTT.

The chain joins TRBV5-6 to TRBJ1-1, with 9 bases identical to TRBD1. V lost 4 bases and J lost 5; bases outside the gene matches: 6. CDR1 is SGHDT, CDR2 YYEEEE, per germline. The CDR3 runs to 14 residues. This CDR3 reads CASSHGQGTTEAFF. The CDR3 DNA is TGTGCCAGCAGCCACGGACAGGGGACTACTGAAGCTTTCTTT.

Comment on this clone: The identical CDR3 is also encoded by other nucleotide sequences in the sample. The chain couples TRBV19 to TRBJ2-7; no firm D call. This CDR3 comprises 13 residues. The germline V gene encodes CDR1 LNHDA and CDR2 SQIVND (reference sequence). V lost 3 bases and J 1 base, leaving 7 bases between the germline ends. The CDR3 DNA is TGTGCCAGTAGTATCCCAGGATCCTACGAGCAGTACTTC. This sequence encodes CASSIPGSYEQYF. Drawing the rest from reference TRBV19 and TRBJ2-7, the complete variable domain is DGGITQSPKYLFRKEGQNVTLSCEQNLNHDAMYWYRQDPGQGLRLIYYSQIVNDFQKGDIAEGYSVSREKKESFPLTVTSAQKNPTAFYLCASSIPGSYEQYFGPGTRLTVT.

In its sample, this clone was seen a few times. The chain combines TRBV5-1 with TRBJ1-3; TRBD1 matches at 9 bases. Unmatched junction bases numbered 8, after V lost 5 bases and J lost 2 bases. Germline V gene data show CDR1 as SGHRS and CDR2 as YFSETQ. This CDR3 comprises 16 residues. DNA of the CDR3: TGCGCCAGCAGTCCCGGGACAGGGATTCCTGGAAACACCATATATTTT. Translated, it gives CASSPGTGIPGNTIYF.

The V gene is TRBV4-2, the J gene TRBJ1-2; 9 bases fit TRBD1. Germline trimming cut 2 bases from V and 8 bases from J; bases unmatched to any gene: 9. CDR3 size: 15 residues. Germline-derived CDR1 and CDR2 are LGHNA and YNFKEQ. For the CDR3, the DNA is TGTGCCAGCAGCCAACCCGCCGGGACAGGGATGGGCTACACCTTC. This translates into CASSQPAGTGMGYTF.

The chain links TRBV5-6 to TRBJ2-1; no firm D call. The V gene's germline CDR1 is SGHDT and CDR2 YYEEEE. This CDR3 region has 16 residues. The V gene lost 0 bases and the J gene lost 0 bases, with 10 bases spanning the gap. CDR3 loop: CASSLVVEISYNEQFF. In DNA, the CDR3 is TGTGCCAGCAGCTTGGTTGTAGAGATCTCCTACAATGAGCAGTTCTTC. The variable domain in full, with the rest retrieved from reference TRBV5-6 and TRBJ2-1, is DAGVTQSPTHLIKTRGQQVTLRCSPKSGHDTVSWYQQALGQGPQFIFQYYEEEERQRGNFPDRFSGHQFPNYSSELNVNALLLGDSALYLCASSLVVEISYNEQFFGPGTRLTVL.